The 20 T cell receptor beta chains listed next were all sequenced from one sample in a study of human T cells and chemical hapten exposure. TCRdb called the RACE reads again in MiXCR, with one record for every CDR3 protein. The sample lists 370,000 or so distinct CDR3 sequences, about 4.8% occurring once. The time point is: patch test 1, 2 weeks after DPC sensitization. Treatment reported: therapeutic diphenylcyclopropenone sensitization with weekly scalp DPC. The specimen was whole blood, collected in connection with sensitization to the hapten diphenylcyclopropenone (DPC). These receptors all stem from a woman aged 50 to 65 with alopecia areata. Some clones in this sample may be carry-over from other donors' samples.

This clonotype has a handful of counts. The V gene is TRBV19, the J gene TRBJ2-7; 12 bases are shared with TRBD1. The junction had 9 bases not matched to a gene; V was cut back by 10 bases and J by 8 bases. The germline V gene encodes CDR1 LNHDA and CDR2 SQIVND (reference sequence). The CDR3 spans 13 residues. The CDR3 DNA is TGTGCCACCTCCGGGACAGGGGGCTTCAAGCAGTACTTC. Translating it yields CATSGTGGFKQYF.

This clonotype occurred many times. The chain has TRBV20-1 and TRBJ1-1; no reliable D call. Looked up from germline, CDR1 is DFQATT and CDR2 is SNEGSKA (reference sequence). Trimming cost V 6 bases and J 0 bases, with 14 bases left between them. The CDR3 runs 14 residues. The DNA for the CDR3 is TGCAGTGCACCTTCTCGGTCTATGAACACTGAAGCTTTCTTT. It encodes CSAPSRSMNTEAFF.

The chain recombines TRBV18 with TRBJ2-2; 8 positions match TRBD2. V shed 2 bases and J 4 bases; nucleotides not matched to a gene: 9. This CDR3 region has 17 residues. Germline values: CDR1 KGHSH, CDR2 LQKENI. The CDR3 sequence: CASSPTTAGVGTGELFF. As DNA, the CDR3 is TGTGCCAGCTCACCAACCACAGCGGGAGTTGGCACCGGGGAGCTGTTTTTT.

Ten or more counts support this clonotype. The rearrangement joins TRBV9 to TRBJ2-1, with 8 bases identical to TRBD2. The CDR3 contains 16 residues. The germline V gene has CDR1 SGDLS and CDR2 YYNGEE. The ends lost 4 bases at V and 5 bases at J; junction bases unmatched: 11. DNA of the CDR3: TGTGCCAGCAGCCCCCGTCTAGCGGGCCTCCACAATGAGCAGTTCTTC. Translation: CASSPRLAGLHNEQFF. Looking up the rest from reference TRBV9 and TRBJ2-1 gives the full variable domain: DSGVTQTPKHLITATGQRVTLRCSPRSGDLSVYWYQQSLDQGLQFLIQYYNGEERAKGNILERFSAQQFPDLHSELNLSSLELGDSALYFCASSPRLAGLHNEQFFGPGTRLTVL.

Here the CDR3 reads CASSMGQGPEQYF. The CDR3 bases are TGTGCCAGTAGTATGGGACAGGGCCCCGAGCAGTACTTC. The chain uses TRBV19 and TRBJ2-7, with 9 nucleotides matching TRBD1. The V segment lost 3 bases and the J segment 6 bases; nucleotides outside the gene matches: 3. This CDR3 is 13 amino acids long. Germline assignment: CDR1 LNHDA and CDR2 SQIVND (reference sequence).

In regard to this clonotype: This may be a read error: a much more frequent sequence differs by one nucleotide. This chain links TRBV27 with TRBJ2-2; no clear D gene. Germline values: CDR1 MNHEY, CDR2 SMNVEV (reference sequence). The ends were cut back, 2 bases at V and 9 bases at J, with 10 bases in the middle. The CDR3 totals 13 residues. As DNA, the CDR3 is TGTGCCAGCAGTTTAATCGGCGCCAGGGAGCTGTTTTTT. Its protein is CASSLIGARELFF.

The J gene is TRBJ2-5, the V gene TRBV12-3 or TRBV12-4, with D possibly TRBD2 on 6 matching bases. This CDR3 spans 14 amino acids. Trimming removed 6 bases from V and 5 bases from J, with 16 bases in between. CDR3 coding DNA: TGTGCCAGCAGGCCGGGACTTCCAGTGGAGACCCAGTACTTC. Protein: CASRPGLPVETQYF.

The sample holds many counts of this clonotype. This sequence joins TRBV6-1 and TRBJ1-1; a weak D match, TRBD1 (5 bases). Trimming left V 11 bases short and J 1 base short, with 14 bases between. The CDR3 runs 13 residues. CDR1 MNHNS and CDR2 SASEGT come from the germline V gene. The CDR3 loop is CAARWGENTEAFF. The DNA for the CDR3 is TGTGCCGCCCGATGGGGGGAGAACACTGAAGCTTTCTTT.

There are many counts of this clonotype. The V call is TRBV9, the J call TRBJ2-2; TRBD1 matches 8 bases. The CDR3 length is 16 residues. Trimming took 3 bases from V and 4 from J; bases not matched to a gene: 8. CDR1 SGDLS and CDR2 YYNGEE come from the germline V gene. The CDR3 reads CASSDRTGSSTGELFF. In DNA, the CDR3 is TGTGCCAGCAGCGACCGGACAGGGAGCTCCACCGGGGAGCTGTTTTTT.

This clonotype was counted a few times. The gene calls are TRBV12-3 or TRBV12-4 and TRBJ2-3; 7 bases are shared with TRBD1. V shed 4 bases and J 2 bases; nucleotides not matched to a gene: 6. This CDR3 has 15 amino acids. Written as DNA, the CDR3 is TGTGCCAGCAGTTCAGAGGACAGGCCCACAGATACGCAGTATTTT. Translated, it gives CASSSEDRPTDTQYF.

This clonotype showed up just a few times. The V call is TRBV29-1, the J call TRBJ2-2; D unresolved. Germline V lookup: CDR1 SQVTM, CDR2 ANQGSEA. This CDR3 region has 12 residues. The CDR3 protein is CAIAANTGELFF. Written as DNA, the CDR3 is TGCGCAATCGCGGCGAACACCGGGGAGCTGTTTTTT.

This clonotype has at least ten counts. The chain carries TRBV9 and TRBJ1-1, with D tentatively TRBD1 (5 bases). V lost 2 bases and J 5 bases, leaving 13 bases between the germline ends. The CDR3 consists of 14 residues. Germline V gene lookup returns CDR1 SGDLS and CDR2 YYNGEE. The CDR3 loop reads CASSVLGPETEAFF. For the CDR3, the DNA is TGTGCCAGCAGCGTTCTGGGGCCAGAGACTGAAGCTTTCTTT.

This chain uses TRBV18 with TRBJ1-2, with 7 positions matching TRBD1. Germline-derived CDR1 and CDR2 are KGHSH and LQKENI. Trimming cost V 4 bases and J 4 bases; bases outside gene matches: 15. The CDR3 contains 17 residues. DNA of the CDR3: TGTGCCAGCTCACTCGCGGGACAGCCAAGTAGAGGCTATGGCTACACCTTC. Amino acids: CASSLAGQPSRGYGYTF.

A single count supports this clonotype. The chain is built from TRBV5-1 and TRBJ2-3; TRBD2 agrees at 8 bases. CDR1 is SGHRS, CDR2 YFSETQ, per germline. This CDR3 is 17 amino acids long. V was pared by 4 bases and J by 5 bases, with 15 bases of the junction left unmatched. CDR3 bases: TGCGCCAGCAGCCTCGCGGGGGGCCCCACCGTCCTAGATACGCAGTATTTT. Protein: CASSLAGGPTVLDTQYF.

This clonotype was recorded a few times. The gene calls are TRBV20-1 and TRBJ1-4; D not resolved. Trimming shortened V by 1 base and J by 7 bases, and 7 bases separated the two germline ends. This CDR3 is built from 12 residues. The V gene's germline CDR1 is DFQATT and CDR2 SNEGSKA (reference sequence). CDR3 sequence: CSARGLPEKLFF. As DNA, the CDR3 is TGCAGTGCTAGAGGCCTGCCTGAAAAACTGTTTTTT.

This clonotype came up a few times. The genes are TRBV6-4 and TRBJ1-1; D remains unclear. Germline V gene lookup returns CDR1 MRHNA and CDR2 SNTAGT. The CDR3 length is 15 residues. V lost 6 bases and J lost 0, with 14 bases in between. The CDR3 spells CASRTEAQMNTEAFF. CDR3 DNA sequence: TGTGCCAGCAGAACCGAGGCCCAGATGAACACTGAAGCTTTCTTT.

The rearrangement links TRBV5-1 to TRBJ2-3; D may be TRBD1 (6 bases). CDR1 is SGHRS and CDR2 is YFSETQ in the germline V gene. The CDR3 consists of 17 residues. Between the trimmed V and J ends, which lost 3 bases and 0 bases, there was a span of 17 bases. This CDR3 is CASSSNFGGQSTDTQYF. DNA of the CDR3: TGCGCCAGCAGCTCCAACTTCGGTGGACAGAGCACAGATACGCAGTATTTT.

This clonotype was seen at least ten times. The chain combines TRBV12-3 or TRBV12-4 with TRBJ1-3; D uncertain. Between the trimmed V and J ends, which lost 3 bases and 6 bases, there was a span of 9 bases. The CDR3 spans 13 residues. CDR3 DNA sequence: TGTGCCAGCAGTTTCACCAGGTTAAACACCATATATTTT. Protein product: CASSFTRLNTIYF.

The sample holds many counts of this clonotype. The CDR3 DNA sequence: TGTGCCAGCAGTTTGACAGGGAACGGTCAGCCCCAGCATTTT. It translates to CASSLTGNGQPQHF. The chain employs TRBV12-3 or TRBV12-4 and TRBJ1-5; 7 bases map to TRBD1. This CDR3 contains 14 residues. The V segment lost 3 bases and the J segment 6 bases; nucleotides outside the gene matches: 5.

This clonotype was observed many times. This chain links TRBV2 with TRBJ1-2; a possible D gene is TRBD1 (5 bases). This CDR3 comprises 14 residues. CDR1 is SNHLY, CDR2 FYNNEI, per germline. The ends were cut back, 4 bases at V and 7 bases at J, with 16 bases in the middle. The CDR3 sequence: CASSVSGSGSGYTF. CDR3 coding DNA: TGTGCCAGCAGTGTTTCAGGGTCCGGGTCTGGCTACACCTTC.